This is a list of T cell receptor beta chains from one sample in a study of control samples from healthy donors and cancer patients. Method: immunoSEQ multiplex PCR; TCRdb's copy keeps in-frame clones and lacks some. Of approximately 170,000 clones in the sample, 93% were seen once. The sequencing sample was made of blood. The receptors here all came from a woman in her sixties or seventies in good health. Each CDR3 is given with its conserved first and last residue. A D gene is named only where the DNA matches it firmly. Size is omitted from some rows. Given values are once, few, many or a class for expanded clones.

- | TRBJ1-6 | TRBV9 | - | TGTGCCAGCAGCGTAGGTATAGACGGAGGGGAAGGGAATTCACCCCTCCACTTT | CASSVGIDGGEGNSPLHF
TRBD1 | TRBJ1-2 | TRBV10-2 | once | TGCGCCAGCAGTGCTAACAGGGGACGCGGCTACACCTTC | CASSANRGRGYTF
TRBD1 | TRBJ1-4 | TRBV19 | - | TGTGCCAGTAGTCCGTACCGAAGGGACAGGGACGAAAAACTGTTTTTT | CASSPYRRDRDEKLFF
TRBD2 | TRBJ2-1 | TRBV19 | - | TGTGCCAGTAGTCCTCTCCCGACTAGCGGGTTTTACAATGAGCAGTTCTTC | CASSPLPTSGFYNEQFF
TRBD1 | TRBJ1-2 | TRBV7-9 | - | TGCGCCAGCACCTACGCCGGGACAGCAAACTATGGCTACACCTTC | CASTYAGTANYGYTF
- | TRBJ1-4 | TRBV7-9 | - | TGTGCCAGCAGCGCGAGGACAAGCGCAACTAATGAAAAACTGTTTTTT | CASSARTSATNEKLFF
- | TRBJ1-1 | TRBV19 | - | TGTGCCAGTAGTCTATACCTAGAAAACACTGAAGCTTTCTTT | CASSLYLENTEAFF
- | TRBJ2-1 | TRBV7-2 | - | TGTGCCAGCAGCTTCAACAGATACAATGAGCAGTTCTTC | CASSFNRYNEQFF
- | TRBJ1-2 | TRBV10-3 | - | TGTGCCACGGGAGTTGGACAGCGACGAAACTATGGCTACACCTTC | CATGVGQRRNYGYTF
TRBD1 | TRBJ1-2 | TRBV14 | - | TGTGCCAGCAGCCAAGCTATCGGGACAGGGGTATATGGCTACACCTTC | CASSQAIGTGVYGYTF
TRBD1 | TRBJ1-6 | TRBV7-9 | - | TGTGCCAGCAGCCCTGGGACAGAACTTTATTCACCCCTCCACTTT | CASSPGTELYSPLHF
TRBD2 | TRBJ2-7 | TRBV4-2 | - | TGTGCCAGCAGCGAACAAAGCGGGGGGATTACCTACGAGCAGTACTTC | CASSEQSGGITYEQYF
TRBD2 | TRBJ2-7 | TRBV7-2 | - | TGTGCCAGCAGCTTAGTGTTCTATCCTAGCGGGGGGGAATACGAGCAGTACTTC | CASSLVFYPSGGEYEQYF
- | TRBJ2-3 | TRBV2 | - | TGTGCCAGCAACGGAGGGGTCGGGACAGATACGCAGTATTTT | CASNGGVGTDTQYF
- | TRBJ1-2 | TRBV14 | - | TGTGCCAGCAGCGTTCGAGGTGGCTATGGCTACACCTTC | CASSVRGGYGYTF
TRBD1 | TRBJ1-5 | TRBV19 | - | TGTGCCAGTTCCCGCGTGGGCAGGGGGTATAGCAATCAGCCCCAGCATTTT | CASSRVGRGYSNQPQHF
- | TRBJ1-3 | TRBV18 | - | TGTGCCAGCTCACCGAACAGGGTGGGCTCTGGAAACACCATATATTTT | CASSPNRVGSGNTIYF
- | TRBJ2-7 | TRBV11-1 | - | TGTGCCAGCAGCTTAGACAGGGCGGATGAGCAGTACTTC | CASSLDRADEQYF
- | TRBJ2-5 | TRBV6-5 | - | TGTGCCAGCAGTCAGGGCCGCAAAGAGACCCAGTACTTC | CASSQGRKETQYF
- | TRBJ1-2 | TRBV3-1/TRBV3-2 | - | TGTGCCAGCAGCCCGACAGATAACTATGGCTACACCTTC | CASSPTDNYGYTF
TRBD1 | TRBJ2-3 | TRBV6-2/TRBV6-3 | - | TGTGCCAGCAGTTCCGGGACAGGAACTTTATTCACAGATACGCAGTATTTT | CASSSGTGTLFTDTQYF
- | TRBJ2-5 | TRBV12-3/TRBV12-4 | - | TGTGCCAGCAGTTTATCCAGTAGGGAGACCCAGTACTTC | CASSLSSRETQYF
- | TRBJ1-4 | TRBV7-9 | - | TGTGCCAGCAGCTTCGTGACAGACGCTAATGAAAAACTGTTTTTT | CASSFVTDANEKLFF
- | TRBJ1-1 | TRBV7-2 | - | TGTGCCAGCAGCTTAACCCCTCCACCCTTGAACACTGAAGCTTTCTTT | CASSLTPPPLNTEAFF
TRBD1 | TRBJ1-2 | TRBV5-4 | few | TGTGCCAGCAGTCCCGGGACAGGGAATGCGGGCTACACCTTC | CASSPGTGNAGYTF
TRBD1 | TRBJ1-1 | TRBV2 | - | TGTGCCACCACGGCTAACAGGGGCACTGAAGCTTTCTTT | CATTANRGTEAFF
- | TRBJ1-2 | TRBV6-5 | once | TGTGCCAGCAGGACGGGAGATGTGCGAGGCTACACCTTC | CASRTGDVRGYTF
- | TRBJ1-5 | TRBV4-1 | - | TGCGCCAGCGCCATTAGGGGAGGCAATCAGCCCCAGCATTTT | CASAIRGGNQPQHF
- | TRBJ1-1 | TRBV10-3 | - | TGTGCCACCCAAAGGGTTGGGATGAACACTGAAGCTTTCTTT | CATQRVGMNTEAFF
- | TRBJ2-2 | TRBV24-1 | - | TGTGCCACCAGTGATACAGGCTACGCGAACACCGGGGAGCTGTTTTTT | CATSDTGYANTGELFF
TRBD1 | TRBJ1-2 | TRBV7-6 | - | TGTGCCAGCAGCCAGGGGGGACAGGGACATGGCTACACCTTC | CASSQGGQGHGYTF
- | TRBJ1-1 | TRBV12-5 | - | TGTGCTAGTGGTTTGGGAACGCATGGGGGCACTGAAGCTTTCTTT | CASGLGTHGGTEAFF
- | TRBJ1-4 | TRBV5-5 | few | TGTGCCAGCAGCCCAGGGGCCGTGTTTTATGAAAAACTGTTTTTT | CASSPGAVFYEKLFF
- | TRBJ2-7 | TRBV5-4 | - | TGTGCCAGCAGCGGAGGAGACGACGGGCAGTACTTC | CASSGGDDGQYF
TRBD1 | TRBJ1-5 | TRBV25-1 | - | TGTGCCAGCAGTGAATCCTCGTTGGGACAGGGTACGGCTCAGCCCCAGCATTTT | CASSESSLGQGTAQPQHF
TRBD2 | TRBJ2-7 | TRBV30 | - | TGTGCCTGGAGTGTACGGGGACTAGCATCCAACGAGCAGTACTTC | CAWSVRGLASNEQYF
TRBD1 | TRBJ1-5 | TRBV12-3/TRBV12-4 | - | TGTGCCAGCAGAGGACAGGGTAATCAGCCCCAGCATTTT | CASRGQGNQPQHF
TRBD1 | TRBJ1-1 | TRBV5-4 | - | TGTGCCAGCAAAACAGGGGGGACCACTGAAGCTTTCTTT | CASKTGGTTEAFF
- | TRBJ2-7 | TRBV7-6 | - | TGTGCCAGCAGCTTAGGGGAGATTAACTACGAGCAGTACTTC | CASSLGEINYEQYF
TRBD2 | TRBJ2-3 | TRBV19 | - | TGTGCCAGTAGTTCACGGACTAAGGGCGGGGGGCCAGATACGCAGTATTTT | CASSSRTKGGGPDTQYF
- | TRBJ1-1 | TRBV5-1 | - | TGCGCCAGCAGCGCGGACAACATGAACACTGAAGCTTTCTTT | CASSADNMNTEAFF
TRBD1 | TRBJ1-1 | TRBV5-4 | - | TGTGCCAGCAGCTCCCGAACGACAGGGCAGTCTGAAGCTTTCTTT | CASSSRTTGQSEAFF
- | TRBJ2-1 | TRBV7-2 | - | TGTGCCAGCAGCTTCAGTAGCCTAGAACGCTACAATGAGCAGTTCTTC | CASSFSSLERYNEQFF
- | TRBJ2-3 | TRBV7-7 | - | TGTGCCAGCAGCCCCTCTACCACCGCGGGGCAGTATTTT | CASSPSTTAGQYF
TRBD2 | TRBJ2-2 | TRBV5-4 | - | TGTGCCAGCAGCTCTCTAGCGGGGGCGTTAAACACCGGGGAGCTGTTTTTT | CASSSLAGALNTGELFF
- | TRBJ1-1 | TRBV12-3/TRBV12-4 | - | TGTGCCAGCAGTTTTACCCTGGACAGCAAAGCTTTCTTT | CASSFTLDSKAFF
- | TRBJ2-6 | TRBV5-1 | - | TGCGCCAGTCACCCTCTGGGGCCGGTCTCTGGGGCCAACGTCCTGACTTTC | CASHPLGPVSGANVLTF
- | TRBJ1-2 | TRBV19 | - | TGTGCCAGTAGTATTTGGTACTATGGCTACACCTTC | CASSIWYYGYTF
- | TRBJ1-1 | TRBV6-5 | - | TGTGCCAGCAGTTCTTGGTCATTCAACACTGAAGCTTTCTTT | CASSSWSFNTEAFF
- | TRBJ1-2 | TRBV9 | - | TGTGCCAGCAGCGTAGGGAATAACTATGGCTACACCTTC | CASSVGNNYGYTF
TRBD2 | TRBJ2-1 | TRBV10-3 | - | TGTGCCATCAGGGGACTAGCGGGGGAGGCGGGTGAGCAGTTCTTC | CAIRGLAGEAGEQFF
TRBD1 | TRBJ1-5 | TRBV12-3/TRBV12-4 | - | TGTGCCAGCAGGGGACAGGGGTATCAGCCCCAGCATTTT | CASRGQGYQPQHF
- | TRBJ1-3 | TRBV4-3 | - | TGCGCCAGCAGCCAAGACTCCCCCCGGGCAAGAAACACCATATATTTT | CASSQDSPRARNTIYF